This TCR beta chain derives from a study of T-cell memory formation after mild COVID-19. Turning to the study itself: The study found TCR clusters largely donor specific.

Findings and caveats of the study: CD4+ clones that contracted lay mainly in CM and EM; CD8+ ones lay in EMRA. Day 15 to 85 contracting clones showed balanced CD4/CD8; day 15 to 37 expanders favored CD4+.

Remarks on this clonotype: Its specificity is not known.

With constant-segment primers, 5'RACE yielded cDNA libraries of TCR alpha and TCR beta that carried sample barcodes and UMIs. TCRdb fed the 5' RACE reads into MiXCR, producing one record per CDR3 protein. The sample has a few hundred thousand distinct CDR3 sequences, 20% to 25% seen once; the top ten hold 21%. Between the trimmed V and J ends, which lost 1 base and 7 bases, there was a span of 15 bases. Germline CDR1 reads SGHRS; CDR2 reads YFSETQ. The CDR3 runs 15 residues. Sequencing input: PBMCs or a T cell subset sorted from them (not recorded which). The sequence derives from a man aged 18 to 35 who had mild COVID-19 (a few samples of this study predate the infection). Cell type and time point are not known. The chain employs TRBV5-1 and TRBJ1-5, with D possibly matching TRBD1 (5 bases). For the CDR3, the DNA is TGCGCCAGCAGCTTGAATGGGGGTCCGGGCCAGCCCCAGCATTTT. Its translation: CASSLNGGPGQPQHF.